One sample yielded the 14 T cell receptor beta chains listed below, sequenced in a study of shared clonotypes between healthy human individuals. Method: immunoSEQ multiplex PCR; TCRdb's copy keeps in-frame clones and lacks some. Among roughly 550,000 clones, 95% to 96% were seen once, and the ten largest hold around 0.097%. Naivety among CD8 cells was defined by CD45RO negativity and positive CCR7 selection, thereby excluding terminally differentiated effector memory CD45RA+ cells. The sequenced sample was naive CD8+ T cells sorted from blood. The receptors stem from a woman in her 30s in good health.

This clone appeared a single time. V is TRBV28 and J is TRBJ1-1; 10 bases line up with TRBD1. V dropped 3 bases and J dropped 0; count of bases not matched to a gene: 7. Germline V CDR1 and CDR2: MDHEN, SYDVKM. The CDR3 runs 17 residues. CDR3 nucleotides: TGTGCCAGCAGTTTCTCCACCGGGACAGGGGTGAACACTGAAGCTTTCTTT. The encoded protein is CASSFSTGTGVNTEAFF.

The chain links TRBV7-9 to TRBJ2-3; the D is unclear. The V and J ends lost 4 bases and 6 bases respectively, with 11 bases between them. The germline V gene encodes CDR1 SEHNR and CDR2 FQNEAQ (reference sequence). The CDR3 spans 13 residues. CDR3 nucleotide sequence: TGTGCCAGCAGCTCCTCGACCCGCGATACGCAGTATTTT. Amino acid sequence: CASSSSTRDTQYF.

The chain couples TRBV27 to TRBJ2-5, with 10 bases lining up with TRBD2. The J call may be incorrect, as the DNA end agrees better with TRBJ2-7. The CDR3 runs to 13 residues. Germline V gives CDR1 MNHEY, CDR2 SMNVEV (reference sequence). Here the CDR3 reads CASGASGSHEQYF. The CDR3 nucleotides are TGTGCCAGCGGGGCTAGCGGGAGCCACGAGCAGTACTTC.

This sequence joins TRBV6-4 and TRBJ2-7; D gene ambiguous. There are 14 residues in the CDR3. Germline CDR1 MRHNA, CDR2 SNTAGT. Between the trimmed V and J ends, which lost 9 bases and 6 bases, there was a span of 21 bases. The CDR3 region has the DNA TGTGCCAGACTTAAGACTCGGACCTGCACCGAGCAGTACTTC. Translated, it gives CARLKTRTCTEQYF.

V and J are TRBV2 and TRBJ2-2; possibly TRBD1 or TRBD2 for D (5 bases each). The germline CDR1 and CDR2 sequences are SNHLY and FYNNEI. This CDR3 spans 13 amino acids. Trimming cost V 8 bases and J 4 bases, with 11 bases left between them. In nucleotides, the CDR3 is TGTGCCAGCGGGGACGTCCCCACCGGGGAGCTGTTTTTT. Encoded protein: CASGDVPTGELFF.

The CDR3 spells CASSWGTGVEFGNTIYF. CDR3 DNA: TGTGCCAGCAGTTGGGGGACAGGGGTTGAATTTGGAAACACCATATATTTT. The V and J genes are TRBV28 and TRBJ1-3; 10 bases agree with TRBD1. Germline V gene sequence: CDR1 MDHEN, CDR2 SYDVKM. This CDR3 is built from 17 residues. V shed 4 bases and J 3 bases; nucleotides not matched to a gene: 9.

In DNA, the CDR3 is TGCGCCAGCAGCCCGGGACTAGCGATTATCTACGAGCAGTACTTC. As protein: CASSPGLAIIYEQYF. The V call is TRBV4-1, the J call TRBJ2-5, with 10 nucleotides matching TRBD2. The J call is in doubt because the DNA end fits TRBJ2-7 better. Per the germline V gene, CDR1 is MGHRA and CDR2 is YSYEKL. The CDR3 runs 15 residues.

This clone showed up just once. The rearrangement links TRBV7-6 to TRBJ2-7; TRBD2 matches 7 bases. This CDR3 spans 15 amino acids. J lost 6 bases, V lost 1 base, and 9 bases had no gene match. From germline, CDR1 is SGHVS and CDR2 FNYEAQ. CDR3 DNA: TGTGCCAGCAGCTTAGGGGGAGGGGCCATAGCCGAGCAGTACTTC. Translating gives CASSLGGGAIAEQYF.

This chain joins TRBV19 and TRBJ2-3, with 7 bases that match TRBD2. CDR1 is LNHDA, CDR2 SQIVND, per germline (reference sequence). CDR3 length: 13 residues. V lost 8 bases to trimming and J lost 0 bases; unmatched junction nucleotides: 2. The CDR3: CASLAASTDTQYF. CDR3 DNA sequence: TGTGCCAGTCTAGCGGCTAGCACAGATACGCAGTATTTT.

The gene calls are TRBV7-7 and TRBJ2-5; D could derive from TRBD1 or TRBD2 (5 bases each). Per the germline V gene, CDR1 is SSHAT and CDR2 is FNYEAQ (reference sequence). The CDR3 has 13 amino acids. V lost 5 bases, J lost 5 bases, and 12 bases lay in between. The CDR3 DNA reads TGTGCCAGCAGCGGGGACCAAGGGGAGACCCAGTACTTC. Amino acid sequence: CASSGDQGETQYF.

V gene TRBV5-5 combines with J gene TRBJ2-5, with D perhaps being TRBD1 or TRBD2 (6 bases each). This CDR3 spans 15 amino acids. CDR1 and CDR2 (germline): SGHKS, YYEKEE (reference sequence). V was trimmed by 4 bases and J by 2 bases, leaving 15 bases between them. CDR3 nucleotide sequence: TGTGCCAGCAGCCCAGGGAGGAGGGGGCAAGAGACCCAGTACTTC. This encodes CASSPGRRGQETQYF.

The chain joins TRBV9 to TRBJ1-1; tentatively, D is TRBD1 (5 bases). The CDR3 sequence is 15 residues long. Germline V gene sequence: CDR1 SGDLS, CDR2 YYNGEE. Trimming pared 0 bases from V and 3 bases from J, leaving 12 bases between. CDR3 amino acids: CASSVGGGVYTEAFF. For the CDR3, the DNA is TGTGCCAGCAGCGTAGGGGGAGGGGTGTACACTGAAGCTTTCTTT.

V and J are TRBV5-6 and TRBJ1-1; a possible D gene is TRBD1 (5 bases). Germline V gene lookup returns CDR1 SGHDT and CDR2 YYEEEE. This CDR3 region has 14 residues. V dropped 4 bases and J dropped 5 bases, with 15 bases sitting between them. CDR3 DNA: TGTGCCAGCAGCCCCGAAGGGGATTGGACTGAAGCTTTCTTT. Its protein is CASSPEGDWTEAFF.

This chain connects TRBV5-1 to TRBJ2-1; TRBD2 matches at 9 bases. Germline loops: CDR1 SGHRS, CDR2 YFSETQ. The CDR3 length is 18 residues. J lost 7 bases, V lost 0 bases, and 14 bases had no gene match. The CDR3 bases are TGCGCCAGCAGCTTGGCGTTAGCGGGGGATTCAATCGGGAATGAGCAGTTCTTC. Translating it yields CASSLALAGDSIGNEQFF.